This T cell receptor beta chain stems from a study of T cells in Graves' hyperthyroidism and ophthalmopathy. Study-wide points: Appearing also in blood were most of the thyroid clonotypes expanded above 0.001. Ophthalmopathy, which appeared later, was predicted by the model a median about 5.9 months before onset.

This clonotype was recorded many times. Antigen: not known. It was RNA transcripts that yielded the amplified TCR beta CDR3 regions. Researchers ran a first-round RT-PCR on the TCR CDR3 using the HTBI primer set. TCRdb reprocessed the multiplex PCR reads via MiXCR and lists one record per CDR3 protein. Of approximately 510,000 distinct CDR3 sequences in the sample, around 43% are singletons; the top ten hold about two fifths. Diagnosis relied on clinical symptoms, serum thyroxine and TRAb, thyroid ultrasound and orbital computed tomography. Input material: peripheral blood or thyroid tissue (not recorded which). The clonotype originates from an adult woman with Graves' disease, either hyperthyroidism or ophthalmopathy (not recorded which).

The CDR3 loop reads CATSDGSGRELFF. The CDR3 DNA sequence: TGTGCCACCAGTGATGGCTCTGGGCGGGAGCTGTTTTTT. The chain recombines TRBV24-1 with TRBJ2-2, with no clear D. V was cut by 3 bases and J by 9 bases, with 10 bases left in between. Germline V gene data show CDR1 as KGHDR and CDR2 as SFDVKD. There are 13 residues in the CDR3.